The sequence of this TCR beta chain was determined in a study of blood T cell repertoires in COVID-19. Repertoires were generated with immunoSEQ multiplex PCR, while TCRdb's copy carries only in-frame clones and drops some. The repertoire has almost 400,000 clones, around nine tenths of them found once; the top ten carry 1.7%. The CDR3 totals 16 residues. V lost 2 bases to trimming and J lost 7 bases; unmatched junction nucleotides: 9. Looked up from germline, CDR1 is KGHSH and CDR2 is LQKENI. The material sequenced was PBMCs or T cells enriched from blood (not recorded which). J is TRBJ1-4 and V is TRBV18, with 8 bases identical to TRBD1. The clonotype comes from a woman under 40 who had recovered from COVID-19. Here the CDR3 reads CASSPDPTGALEKLFF. The CDR3, as DNA: TGTGCCAGCTCACCAGATCCGACAGGGGCACTTGAAAAACTGTTTTTT.